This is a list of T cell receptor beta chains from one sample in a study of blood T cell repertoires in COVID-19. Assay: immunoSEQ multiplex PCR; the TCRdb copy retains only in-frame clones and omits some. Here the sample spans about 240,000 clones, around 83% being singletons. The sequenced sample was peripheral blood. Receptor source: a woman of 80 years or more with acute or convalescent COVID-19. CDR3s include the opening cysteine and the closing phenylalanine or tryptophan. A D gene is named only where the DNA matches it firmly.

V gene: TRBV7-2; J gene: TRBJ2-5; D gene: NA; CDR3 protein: CASSSSTGGLKTQYF; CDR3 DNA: TGTGCCAGCAGCTCCTCAACCGGAGGGCTGAAGACCCAGTACTTC
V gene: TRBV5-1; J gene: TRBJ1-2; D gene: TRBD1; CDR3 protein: CASSSGTGVSYGYTF; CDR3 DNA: TGCGCCAGCAGCTCGGGGACAGGGGTCTCCTATGGCTACACCTTC
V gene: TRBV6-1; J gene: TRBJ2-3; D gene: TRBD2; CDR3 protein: CASSERTSWGTDTQYF; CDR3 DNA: TGTGCCAGCAGTGAAAGGACTAGTTGGGGCACAGATACGCAGTATTTT
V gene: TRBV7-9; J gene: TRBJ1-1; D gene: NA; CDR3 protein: CASSLEGGRKEAFF; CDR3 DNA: TGTGCCAGCAGCTTAGAAGGGGGAAGGAAGGAAGCTTTCTTT
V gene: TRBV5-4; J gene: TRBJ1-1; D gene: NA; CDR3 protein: CASRGRAGDTEAFF; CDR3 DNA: TGTGCCAGCAGGGGTAGGGCAGGGGATACTGAAGCTTTCTTT
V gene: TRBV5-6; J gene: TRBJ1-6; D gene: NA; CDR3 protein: CASSLVRSSSYNSPLHF; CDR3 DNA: TGTGCCAGCAGCTTGGTGAGGTCGAGCTCCTATAATTCACCCCTCCACTTT
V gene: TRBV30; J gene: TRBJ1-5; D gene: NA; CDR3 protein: CAWSVVDLGPQHF; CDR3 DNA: TGTGCCTGGAGTGTGGTAGACTTAGGGCCCCAGCATTTT
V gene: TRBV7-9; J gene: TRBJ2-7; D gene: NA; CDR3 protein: CASSQLLGGSEQYF; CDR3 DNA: TGTGCCAGCAGCCAACTCCTGGGGGGATCCGAGCAGTACTTC
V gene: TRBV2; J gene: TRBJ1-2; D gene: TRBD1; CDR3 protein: CASRQGSGGGYTF; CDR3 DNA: TGTGCCAGCAGACAGGGGAGCGGCGGGGGCTACACCTTC
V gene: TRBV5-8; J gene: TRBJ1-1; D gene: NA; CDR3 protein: CASSLFVGRGTEAFF; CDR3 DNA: TGTGCCAGCAGCTTGTTTGTAGGAAGGGGTACTGAAGCTTTCTTT
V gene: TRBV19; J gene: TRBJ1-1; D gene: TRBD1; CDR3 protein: CASSAGTGALLEAFF; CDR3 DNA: TGTGCCAGTAGTGCCGGGACAGGGGCCCTGCTTGAAGCTTTCTTT
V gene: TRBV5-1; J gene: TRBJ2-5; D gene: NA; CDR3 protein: CASSLGGAGQETQYF; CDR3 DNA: TGCGCCAGCAGCTTGGGTGGGGCCGGCCAAGAGACCCAGTACTTC